These 9 T cell receptor beta chains were all obtained from the same sample, sequenced in a study of tumor and adjacent non-tumor tissue in lung cancer. This sample's RNA came from whole unsorted tissue. Three rounds of nested PCR, following a modified ARM-PCR protocol, produced the TCRbeta library. TCRdb reprocessed the multiplex PCR reads with MiXCR, giving one entry per CDR3 protein. Altogether roughly 120,000 distinct CDR3 sequences are present, roughly 80% being singletons, with the ten largest covering roughly 35%. Sequences were obtained from lung tumor tissue. The receptors stem from a woman aged 55-69 years with non-small cell lung cancer.

The chain recombines TRBV12-3 or TRBV12-4 with TRBJ1-1, with D perhaps matching TRBD1 (5 bases). This CDR3 has 12 amino acids. Trimming shortened V by 9 bases and J by 10 bases, and 18 bases separated the two germline ends. CDR3 loop: CASTDLGELAFF. The CDR3 DNA follows: TGTGCCAGTACCGACTTGGGGGAATTAGCTTTCTTT.

The chain joins TRBV4-3 to TRBJ2-1, with 13 bases lining up with TRBD2. Germline values: CDR1 LGHNA, CDR2 YSLEER. The CDR3 covers 16 residues. CDR3 bases: TGCACAAGCAGCCAAGGGACTAGCGGGATTTACAATGAGCAGTTCTTC. As protein: CTSSQGTSGIYNEQFF.

There are many counts of this clonotype. V gene TRBV6-5 combines with J gene TRBJ1-1; no reliable D call. CDR3 length: 14 amino acids. V dropped 0 bases and J dropped 1 base, with 6 bases sitting between them. Germline CDR1 and CDR2: MNHEY and SVGAGI. CDR3 nucleotide sequence: TGTGCCAGCAGTTACTCGAGACAGAACACTGAAGCTTTCTTT. It codes for CASSYSRQNTEAFF.

Notes on this clonotype: It may be a read error: a sequence one base away is much more abundant. V and J are TRBV5-4 and TRBJ1-2; a possible D gene is TRBD1 (6 bases). The CDR3 loop spans 15 amino acids. Germline lookup yields CDR1 SGHNT and CDR2 YYREEE (reference sequence). This chain's CDR3 is CTSSLGGPGVAGYTF. The DNA of the CDR3 is TGTACCAGCAGCTTGGGGGGGCCAGGGGTGGCTGGCTACACCTTC.

Turning to this clonotype: Since the CDR3 does not end with the conserved phenylalanine or tryptophan, this likely comes from a read error. The chain uses TRBV11-2 and TRBJ2-5, with 9 bases fitting TRBD1. Per the germline V gene, CDR1 is SGHAT and CDR2 is FQNNGV. This CDR3 is built from 15 residues. The CDR3 DNA reads TGTGCCGGCAGCTCGACAGGAACAGGGGGCGGGACCCAGTACTAC. Translating it yields CAGSSTGTGGGTQYY.

The J gene is TRBJ2-7, the V gene TRBV11-2; D remains ambiguous. Trimming left V 2 bases short and J 0 bases short, with 14 bases between. The germline CDR1 and CDR2 sequences are SGHAT and FQNNGV. CDR3 length: 16 residues. CDR3 amino acids: CASSLFTRTISYEQYF. CDR3 bases: TGTGCCAGCAGCTTATTTACAAGGACGATCTCCTACGAGCAGTACTTC.

This clonotype has more than one count but fewer than ten. A much larger clone lies one base from this, so it may be a read error. The chain has TRBV4-3 and TRBJ2-1; perhaps TRBD2 as D (6 bases). Germline V CDR1 and CDR2: LGHNA, YSLEER. This CDR3 comprises 17 residues. The DNA for the CDR3 is TGCGCCAACAGCGACCGGCGGGGCGGCAGCTCCTACAATGAGCAGTTCTTC. This codes for CANSDRRGGSSYNEQFF.

Concerning this clonotype: This may arise from a read error, as a much more abundant clone is one base away. V and J are TRBV6-2 or TRBV6-3 and TRBJ2-7, with D perhaps matching TRBD1 or TRBD2 (6 bases each). Trimming pared 0 bases from V and 3 bases from J, leaving 12 bases between. Germline assignment: CDR1 MNHEY and CDR2 SVGEGT. The CDR3 runs to 15 residues. The CDR3 bases are TGTGCCAGCAGTTACTCGCCGGGGGCGTTCTACGAGCAGTACTTC. Protein sequence: CASSYSPGAFYEQYF.

With respect to this clonotype: At one end the junction does not follow the germline gene, possibly because of a read error. The gene calls are TRBV11-3 and TRBJ1-1; D possibly corresponds to TRBD1 (5 bases). The CDR3 consists of 15 residues. Germline V gene lookup returns CDR1 SGHNT and CDR2 YENEEA. CDR3 sequence (DNA): TGTGCCAGTAGCTTAGTTGGGGCCATGAACATTGAAGCTTTCTTT. Its translation: CASSLVGAMNIEAFF. Based on the CDR3 plus reference TRBV11-3 and TRBJ1-1, the full variable domain is EAGVVQSPRYKIIEKKQPVAFWCNPISGHNTLYWYLQNLGQGPELLIRYENEEAVDDSQLPKDRFSAERLKGVDSTLKIQPAELGDSAVYLCASSLVGAMNIEAFFGQGTRLTVV.